Here is one T cell receptor beta chain with its context. The trim removed 6 bases at V and 6 bases at J, leaving 4 bases unmatched. There are 13 residues in the CDR3. Germline assignment: CDR1 SGHTA and CDR2 FQGTGA. The data stem from a study of blood T cell repertoires in COVID-19. Across the whole study: Acute and convalescent COVID-19 samples came from the United States, Italy and Spain.

Some clones are missing from TCRdb's copy, which holds only in-frame ones; the method was immunoSEQ multiplex PCR. Here the sample spans 250,000 or so clones, about 87% being singletons. The rearrangement uses TRBV7-3 and TRBJ2-3, with 9 bases matching TRBD2. Input material: PBMCs or T cells enriched from blood (not recorded which). The receptor was derived from a woman in her twenties or thirties with acute COVID-19. The DNA for the CDR3 is TGTGCCAGCAGGATAGCGGGAGAGGATACGCAGTATTTT. This sequence encodes CASRIAGEDTQYF. Full variable domain (remainder filled in from reference TRBV7-3 and TRBJ2-3): GAGVSQTPSNKVTEKGKYVELRCDPISGHTALYWYRQSLGQGPEFLIYFQGTGAADDSGLPNDRFFAVRPEGSVSTLKIQRTERGDSAVYLCASRIAGEDTQYFGPGTRLTVL.